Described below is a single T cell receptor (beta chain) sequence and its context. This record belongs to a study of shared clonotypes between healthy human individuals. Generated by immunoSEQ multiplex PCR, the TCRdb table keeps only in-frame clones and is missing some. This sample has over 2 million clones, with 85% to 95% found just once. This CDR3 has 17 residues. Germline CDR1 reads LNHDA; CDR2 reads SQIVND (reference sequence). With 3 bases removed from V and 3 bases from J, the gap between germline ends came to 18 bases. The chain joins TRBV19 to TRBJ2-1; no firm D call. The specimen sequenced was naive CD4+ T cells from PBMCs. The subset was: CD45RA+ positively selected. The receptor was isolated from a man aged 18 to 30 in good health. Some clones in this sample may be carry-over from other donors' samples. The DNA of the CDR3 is TGTGCCAGTAGTATCCCATACCAAGCTTCGGACTACAATGAGCAGTTCTTC. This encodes CASSIPYQASDYNEQFF.